This paragraph reports one T cell receptor beta chain. What it binds is unknown. The data originate from a study of T cell repertoires in cytomegalovirus infection. About the study: The authors used CMV epitopes that were HLA-C-restricted (recently identified) and HLA-B-restricted (well studied). Indicated by public TCR beta signatures were CMV infection and matching HLA type.

TCRdb re-called the reads through MiXCR, storing one row per CDR3 protein. The sample shows about 920,000 distinct CDR3 sequences, less than 40% of them seen only once. CDR1 MNHEY and CDR2 SVGEGT come from the germline V gene. The CDR3 consists of 11 residues. The ends were cut back, 6 bases at V and 3 bases at J, with 5 bases in the middle. This sequence joins TRBV6-2 or TRBV6-3 and TRBJ1-1, with D hard to call. This clonotype originated in a human donor in good health (CMV status not recorded). Some clones in this sample may be carry-over from other donors' samples. This specimen consisted of cultured CD8+ T cells from PBMCs, obtained from culture after CMV antigen stimulation. The CDR3, as DNA: TGTGCCAGCAGATCAGACACTGAAGCTTTCTTT. Translating gives CASRSDTEAFF.